This record looks at one T cell receptor beta chain sequence and its context. Using immunoSEQ multiplex PCR, the repertoire was profiled, and TCRdb retains in-frame clones only, with some absent. The sample has about 44,000 clones, around 92% seen once. The sample comes from a study of T cell changes during pregnancy in multiple sclerosis. CDR1 is LGHNA and CDR2 is YSLEER in the germline V gene. V gave up 0 bases and J gave up 4 bases; unmatched junction bases: 4. The CDR3 loop spans 15 amino acids. Sequences were derived from CD4+ T cells from peripheral blood mononuclear cells, sampled in the third trimester of pregnancy. This TCR was sampled from a female donor with multiple sclerosis, enrolled in a pregnancy study. The chain employs TRBV4-3 and TRBJ2-3, with TRBD1 matching 7 bases. CDR3 residues: CASSQDRTGSDTQYF. The CDR3 region has the DNA TGCGCCAGCAGCCAAGATCGGACAGGCTCAGATACGCAGTATTTT.